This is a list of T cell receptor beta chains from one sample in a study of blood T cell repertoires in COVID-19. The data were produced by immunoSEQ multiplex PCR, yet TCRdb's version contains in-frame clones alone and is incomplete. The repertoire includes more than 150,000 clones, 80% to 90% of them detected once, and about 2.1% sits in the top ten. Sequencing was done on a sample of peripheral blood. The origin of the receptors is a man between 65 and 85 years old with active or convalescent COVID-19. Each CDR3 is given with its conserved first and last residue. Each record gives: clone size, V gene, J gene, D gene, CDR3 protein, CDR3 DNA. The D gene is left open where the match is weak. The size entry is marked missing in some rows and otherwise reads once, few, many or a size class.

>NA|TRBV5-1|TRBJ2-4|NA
CASSDPGGGMKNIQYF
TGCGCCAGCAGCGACCCGGGGGGCGGGATGAAAAACATTCAGTACTTC
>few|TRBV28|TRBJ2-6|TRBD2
CASSLWGRGESGANVLTF
TGTGCCAGCAGTTTATGGGGACGGGGGGAGTCTGGGGCCAACGTCCTGACTTTC
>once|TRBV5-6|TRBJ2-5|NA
CASSQHLQGVGETQYF
TGTGCCAGCAGCCAACACCTACAGGGTGTTGGTGAGACCCAGTACTTC
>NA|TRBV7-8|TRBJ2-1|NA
CASGIAGTPYNEQFF
TGTGCCAGCGGAATAGCCGGGACACCTTACAATGAGCAGTTCTTC
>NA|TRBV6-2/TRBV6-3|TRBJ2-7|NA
CASSYFVQGTYEQYF
TGTGCCAGCAGTTACTTCGTACAGGGAACGTACGAGCAGTACTTC
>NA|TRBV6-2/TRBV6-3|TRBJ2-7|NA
CASSRQWMAYEQYF
TGTGCCAGCAGCAGACAGTGGATGGCCTACGAGCAGTACTTC
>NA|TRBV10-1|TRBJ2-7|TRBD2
CASSELANSYEQYF
TGCGCCAGCAGTGAACTAGCGAACTCCTACGAGCAGTACTTC
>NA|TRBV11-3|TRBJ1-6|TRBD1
CASSQDGTGNSPLHF
TGTGCCAGCAGCCAAGACGGGACAGGGAATTCACCCCTCCACTTT
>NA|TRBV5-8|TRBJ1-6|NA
CASSLSQNLHDLHF
TGTGCCAGCAGCTTGTCACAGAACTTACACGATCTCCACTTT
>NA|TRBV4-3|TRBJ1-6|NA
CASSQGRGINSPLHF
TGCGCCAGCAGCCAAGGCAGGGGTATCAATTCACCCCTCCACTTT
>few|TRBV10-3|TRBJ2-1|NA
CAISEAGPGRNEQFF
TGTGCCATCAGTGAGGCAGGGCCTGGGAGGAATGAGCAGTTCTTC
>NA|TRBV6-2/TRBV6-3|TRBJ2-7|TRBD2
CASSPPLGRASYEQYF
TGTGCCAGCAGTCCCCCGCTGGGGAGGGCCTCCTACGAGCAGTACTTC
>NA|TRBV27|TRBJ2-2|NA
CASSPYTGELFF
TGTGCCAGCAGTCCCTACACCGGGGAGCTGTTTTTT
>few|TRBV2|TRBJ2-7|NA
CASSPDREGEQYF
TGTGCCAGCAGTCCGGACAGGGAGGGCGAGCAGTACTTC
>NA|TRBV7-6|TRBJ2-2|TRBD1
CASSLEQGHTGELFF
TGTGCCAGCAGCTTAGAACAGGGGCACACCGGGGAGCTGTTTTTT
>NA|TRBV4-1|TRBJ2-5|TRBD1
CASSHPRDRVDQETQYF
TGCGCCAGCAGCCACCCCAGGGACAGGGTCGACCAAGAGACCCAGTACTTC
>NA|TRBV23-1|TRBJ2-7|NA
CASRINRCRSAFYEQYF
TGCGCCAGCAGAATTAACAGGTGCAGAAGCGCTTTCTACGAGCAGTACTTC
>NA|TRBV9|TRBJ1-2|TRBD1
CASSVDRGHYGYTF
TGTGCCAGCAGCGTAGACAGGGGGCACTATGGCTACACCTTC
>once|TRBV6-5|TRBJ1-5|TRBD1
CASSQGARQPQHF
TGTGCCAGCAGCCAGGGGGCTCGGCAGCCCCAGCATTTT
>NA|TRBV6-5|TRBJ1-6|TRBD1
CASNPTGQGNSPLHF
TGTGCCAGCAACCCGACGGGACAGGGGAATTCACCCCTCCACTTT
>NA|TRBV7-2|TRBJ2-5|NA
CASSLGQVETQYF
TGTGCCAGCAGCTTAGGACAGGTGGAGACCCAGTACTTC
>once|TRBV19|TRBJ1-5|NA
CASSTAGNSNQPQHF
TGTGCCAGTAGTACCGCAGGGAATAGCAATCAGCCCCAGCATTTT
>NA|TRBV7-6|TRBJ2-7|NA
CASSLGQGGLGGVQYF
TGTGCCAGCAGCTTAGGACAGGGTGGTTTAGGAGGGGTGCAGTACTTC
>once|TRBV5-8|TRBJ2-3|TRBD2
CASSLEIGGKDTQYF
TGTGCCAGCAGCTTGGAAATCGGGGGGAAAGATACGCAGTATTTT
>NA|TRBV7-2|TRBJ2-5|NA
CASSLGQQETQYF
TGTGCCAGCAGCTTAGGACAACAAGAGACCCAGTACTTC
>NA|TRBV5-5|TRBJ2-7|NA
CASRPRLPLYEQYF
TGTGCCAGCAGACCTAGACTACCCCTCTACGAGCAGTACTTC
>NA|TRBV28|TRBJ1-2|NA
CASSLSTDYGYTF
TGTGCCAGCAGTTTATCGACAGACTATGGCTACACCTTC
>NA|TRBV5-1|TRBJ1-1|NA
CASSLAWQGPNTEAFF
TGCGCCAGCAGCTTGGCCTGGCAGGGCCCCAACACTGAAGCTTTCTTT
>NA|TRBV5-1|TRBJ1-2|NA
CASSLELGAGGYTF
TGCGCCAGCAGCTTGGAGCTGGGGGCAGGTGGCTACACCTTC
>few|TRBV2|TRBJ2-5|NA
CASSRTAWETQYF
TGTGCCAGCAGCCGGACTGCGTGGGAGACCCAGTACTTC
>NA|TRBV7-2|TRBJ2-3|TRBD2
CASSREAGLGTDTQYF
TGTGCCAGCAGCCGCGAGGCGGGACTAGGGACAGATACGCAGTATTTT